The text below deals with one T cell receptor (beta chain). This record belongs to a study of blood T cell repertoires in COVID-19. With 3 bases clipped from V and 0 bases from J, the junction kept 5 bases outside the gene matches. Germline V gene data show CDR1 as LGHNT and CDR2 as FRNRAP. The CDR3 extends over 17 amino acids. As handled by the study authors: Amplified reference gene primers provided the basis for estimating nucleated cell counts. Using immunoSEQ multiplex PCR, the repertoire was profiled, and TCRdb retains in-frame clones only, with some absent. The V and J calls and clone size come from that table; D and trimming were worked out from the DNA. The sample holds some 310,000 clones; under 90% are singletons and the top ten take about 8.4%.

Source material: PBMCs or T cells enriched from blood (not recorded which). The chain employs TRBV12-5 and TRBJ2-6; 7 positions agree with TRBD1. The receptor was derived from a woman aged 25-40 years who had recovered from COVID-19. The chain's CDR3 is CASGFLGTASGANVLTF. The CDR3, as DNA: TGTGCTAGTGGTTTTCTTGGGACAGCCTCTGGGGCCAACGTCCTGACTTTC.